This T cell receptor (beta chain) was sequenced for a study of blood T cells in healthy people across ages. Drawing of peripheral blood yielded 7.5 to 10 milliliters from each donor. V was cut by 3 bases and J by 2 bases, with 15 bases left in between. Per germline, CDR1 MDHEN and CDR2 SYDVKM. The length of the CDR3 is 16 residues. Combining a sample-barcoded 5' primer with a J-beta primer mix, a second PCR ran for 7 to 11 cycles. TCRdb passed the 5' RACE reads through MiXCR, listing each CDR3 protein once. Seen here are about 1.5 million distinct CDR3 sequences, about 42% observed once, and the top ten hold about 4%.

V is TRBV28 and J is TRBJ2-3, with D perhaps matching TRBD1 or TRBD2 (5 bases each). Sequencing was carried out using blood. The receptor was derived from a woman aged 18-29 years in good health. The CDR3 bases are TGTGCCAGCAGTTTTCTGGGGACCTCTGTCACAGATACGCAGTATTTT. Translation gives CASSFLGTSVTDTQYF. The entire variable domain, with the rest obtained from reference TRBV28 and TRBJ2-3, is as follows: DVKVTQSSRYLVKRTGEKVFLECVQDMDHENMFWYRQDPGLGLRLIYFSYDVKMKEKGDIPEGYSVSREKKERFSLILESASTNQTSMYLCASSFLGTSVTDTQYFGPGTRLTVL.